The T cell receptor beta chain under discussion was sequenced for a study of T-cell memory formation after mild COVID-19. Study-wide results and limits: CD8+ contracting clones occupied EMRA, while CD4+ ones occupied mainly CM and EM.

Constant-segment primers and 5'RACE yielded cDNA libraries for TCR alpha and TCR beta, each carrying sample barcodes and UMIs. TCRdb passed the 5' RACE reads through MiXCR, listing each CDR3 protein once. This sample has 380,000 or so distinct CDR3 sequences, with around 14% found just once. Germline values: CDR1 KGHSH, CDR2 LQKENI. V shed 2 bases and J shed 3 bases, with 5 bases lying between them. The CDR3 is made up of 12 amino acids. A few counts support this clonotype. Its specificity is unknown. Material: PBMCs or a T cell subset sorted from them (not recorded which). This clonotype originated in a man between 18 and 35 years old who had mild COVID-19 (a few samples of this study predate the infection). Cell type and time point are not known. The chain links TRBV18 to TRBJ2-7; no firm D call. CDR3 sequence (DNA): TGTGCCAGCTCACCAGGCAACTACGAGCAGTACGTC. This gives the protein CASSPGNYEQYV.